The 29 T cell receptor beta chains below come from one sample, sequenced in a study of blood T cell repertoires in COVID-19. Libraries were prepared by immunoSEQ multiplex PCR; TCRdb keeps only in-frame clonotypes and omits some of them. The sample yields about 220,000 clones, around four fifths seen once. The sample comprised peripheral blood. Receptor source: a young man with active or convalescent COVID-19.

CDR3 coding DNA: TGTGCCAGCAGTTACCCGTCGCTAGCGGGAGGGGCTGGGGCCAACGTCCTGACTTTC. Amino acids: CASSYPSLAGGAGANVLTF. The J gene is TRBJ2-6, the V gene TRBV28; 12 nucleotides align to TRBD2. Trimming at V came to 4 bases and at J to 2 bases, leaving 9 bases not matched to a gene. Germline V gives CDR1 MDHEN, CDR2 SYDVKM. This CDR3 has 19 residues.

The chain links TRBV28 to TRBJ1-4; maybe TRBD1 (6 bases). V dropped 5 bases and J dropped 7 bases, with 17 bases sitting between them. This CDR3 has 15 amino acids. Germline CDR1 MDHEN, CDR2 SYDVKM. The CDR3 bases are TGTGCCAGCAGTAATGGCGGGGGCGTAAGTGAAAAACTGTTTTTT. Translated, it gives CASSNGGGVSEKLFF.

This chain joins TRBV29-1 and TRBJ2-7; D is possibly TRBD1 (6 bases). Per the germline V gene, CDR1 is SQVTM and CDR2 is ANQGSEA. The CDR3 length is 13 residues. The germline V and J ends were trimmed by 6 bases and 2 bases, with 14 bases remaining between them. The CDR3 reads CSVGHGSTYEQYF. CDR3 in DNA: TGCAGCGTGGGACATGGCTCGACCTACGAGCAGTACTTC.

The rearrangement links TRBV14 to TRBJ2-7, with 11 bases fitting TRBD1. The V gene end was trimmed by 8 bases and the J gene end by 2 bases; junction bases not matched to a gene: 5. Germline V gene lookup returns CDR1 SGHDN and CDR2 FVKESK. The CDR3 is 14 residues long. As DNA, the CDR3 is TGTGCCAGCTCTCGGGGACAGGGGGCCTACGAGCAGTACTTC. It is translated as CASSRGQGAYEQYF.

The chain joins TRBV6-5 to TRBJ2-1, with 8 bases that match TRBD1. This CDR3 is 14 amino acids long. V dropped 8 bases and J dropped 1; count of bases not matched to a gene: 4. The germline V gene has CDR1 MNHEY and CDR2 SVGAGI. The CDR3 reads CASLQGGSYNEQFF. The CDR3 DNA sequence: TGTGCCAGCCTACAGGGGGGATCCTACAATGAGCAGTTCTTC.

This chain joins TRBV2 and TRBJ2-7, with 13 bases that match TRBD2. The CDR3 extends over 15 amino acids. Germline lookup yields CDR1 SNHLY and CDR2 FYNNEI. V gave up 6 bases and J gave up 6 bases; unmatched junction bases: 8. CDR3 coding DNA: TGTGCCAGCAGGTCACTAGCGGGGGGGAATCCCGAGCAGTACTTC. Amino acids: CASRSLAGGNPEQYF.

The chain has TRBV4-3 and TRBJ2-7; D is undetermined. The CDR3 consists of 11 residues. The germline V gene has CDR1 LGHNA and CDR2 YSLEER. Trimming shortened V by 1 base and J by 5 bases, and 3 bases separated the two germline ends. The DNA of the CDR3 is TGCGCCAGCAGCCAAGGGCACGAGCAGTACTTC. This encodes CASSQGHEQYF.

This sequence joins TRBV3-1 (or the pseudogene TRBV3-2) and TRBJ2-7; perhaps TRBD1 as D (5 bases). CDR3 size: 15 residues. The germline gives CDR1 LGHDT, CDR2 YNNKEL (reference sequence). V was cut by 4 bases and J by 8 bases, with 21 bases left in between. CDR3 loop: CASSRSIQGPTKQYF. The CDR3, as DNA: TGTGCCAGCAGCCGTTCGATCCAGGGTCCTACGAAGCAGTACTTC.

This clone was observed once. The chain uses TRBV5-1 and TRBJ1-2; 7 positions agree with TRBD1. V lost 5 bases to trimming and J lost 4 bases; unmatched junction nucleotides: 5. The CDR3 is 13 residues long. Germline V CDR1 and CDR2: SGHRS, YFSETQ. Here the CDR3 reads CASRIGGGYGYTF. DNA of the CDR3: TGCGCCAGCAGGATAGGGGGCGGCTATGGCTACACCTTC.

The rearrangement links TRBV4-2 to TRBJ2-7, with 10 bases that match TRBD2. This CDR3 region has 17 residues. Germline loops: CDR1 LGHNA, CDR2 YNFKEQ. V lost 3 bases and J lost 1; bases outside the gene matches: 9. The CDR3 region has the DNA TGTGCCAGCAGCCACAGAATTGTTAGCGGGGGGTCCTACGAGCAGTACTTC. Amino acid sequence: CASSHRIVSGGSYEQYF.

The genes are TRBV6-2 or TRBV6-3 and TRBJ2-7, with a tentative D call TRBD2 (5 bases). Looked up from germline, CDR1 is MNHEY and CDR2 is SVGEGT. V was trimmed by 2 bases and J by 5 bases, leaving 10 bases between them. This CDR3 is built from 13 residues. CDR3 in amino acids: CASSYREPHEQYF. The CDR3 coding sequence is TGTGCCAGCAGTTACAGGGAGCCCCACGAGCAGTACTTC.

As concerns this clone: At the DNA level, this CDR3 is encoded by other sequences in the same sample as well. The rearrangement uses TRBV19 and TRBJ2-5, with 7 bases fitting TRBD1. The germline V gene has CDR1 LNHDA and CDR2 SQIVND (reference sequence). V lost 6 bases and J lost 5; bases outside the gene matches: 9. The CDR3 has 14 amino acids. CDR3 region: CASSRRQGRETQYF. The CDR3 DNA is TGTGCCAGTAGCCGAAGACAGGGTAGGGAGACCCAGTACTTC.

V gene TRBV27 combines with J gene TRBJ1-2; 7 bases map to TRBD1. This CDR3 region has 14 residues. J was trimmed by 7 bases and V by 8 bases; bases with no gene match: 13. Germline CDR1 is MNHEY and CDR2 is SMNVEV (reference sequence). The CDR3 bases are TGTGCCAGCGGACTACAGGGGTCTGGGGTTGGCTACACCTTC. Amino acid sequence: CASGLQGSGVGYTF.

The chain uses TRBV21-1 and TRBJ2-1; the tabulated D call, TRBD2, remains unverified against the DNA. TRBV21-1 is assigned pseudogene status. The CDR3 runs to 18 residues. In DNA, the CDR3 is TGTGCCAGCAGCAAAGCTCTCGTAGCGGGACCCTCCTACAATGAGCAGTTCTTC. It translates to CASSKALVAGPSYNEQFF.

The chain uses TRBV21-1 and TRBJ1-2; the tabulated D call, TRBD1, remains unverified against the DNA. TRBV21-1 is assigned pseudogene status. CDR3 length: 13 amino acids. The CDR3 reads CASRDTHPHGYTF. The CDR3, as DNA: TGTGCCAGCCGGGACACCCACCCCCATGGCTACACCTTC.

The chain carries TRBV6-5 and TRBJ2-4; 12 bases fit TRBD1. The CDR3 covers 14 residues. Germline loops: CDR1 MNHEY, CDR2 SVGAGI. V shed 6 bases and J 8 bases; nucleotides not matched to a gene: 5. The CDR3 sequence is CASSLGQGADIQYF. Written as DNA, the CDR3 is TGTGCCAGCAGCTTGGGACAGGGGGCTGACATTCAGTACTTC.

The chain recombines TRBV28 with TRBJ1-4; possibly TRBD1 for D (5 bases). The V end was cut by 6 bases, the J end by 8 bases, with 10 bases between. Germline V gene sequence: CDR1 MDHEN, CDR2 SYDVKM. This CDR3 contains 12 residues. The CDR3, as DNA: TGTGCCAGCAGCCCACAGGTGGAAAAACTGTTTTTT. It translates to CASSPQVEKLFF. The whole variable domain, remainder taken from reference TRBV28 and TRBJ1-4, is DVKVTQSSRYLVKRTGEKVFLECVQDMDHENMFWYRQDPGLGLRLIYFSYDVKMKEKGDIPEGYSVSREKKERFSLILESASTNQTSMYLCASSPQVEKLFFGSGTQLSVL.

The chain uses TRBV6-6 and TRBJ1-4; TRBD1 is a possible D gene (6 bases). V was clipped by 4 bases and J by 12 bases, with 15 bases between them. Germline V gene lookup returns CDR1 MNHNY and CDR2 SVGAGI (reference sequence). This CDR3 spans 13 amino acids. The CDR3 region is CASSSGDKLELFF. DNA for the CDR3: TGTGCCAGCAGTTCAGGGGACAAACTGGAACTGTTTTTT.

The V gene is TRBV5-1, the J gene TRBJ2-1; 8 bases match TRBD2. The germline V gene encodes CDR1 SGHRS and CDR2 YFSETQ. V shed 1 base and J 9 bases; nucleotides not matched to a gene: 9. This CDR3 has 15 residues. The DNA for the CDR3 is TGCGCCAGCAGCTTGCCTCAGGGACTAGGGGCTGAGCAGTTCTTC. Translated: CASSLPQGLGAEQFF.

Only one count was recorded for this clone. The chain employs TRBV3-1 (or the pseudogene TRBV3-2) and TRBJ2-6; D gene unclear. The germline V gene encodes CDR1 LGHDT and CDR2 YNNKEL (reference sequence). Trimming pared 2 bases from V and 0 bases from J, leaving 8 bases between. The CDR3 consists of 16 residues. CDR3 bases: TGTGCCAGCAGCCAAAATCCGGTCTCTGGGGCCAACGTCCTGACTTTC. Amino acid sequence: CASSQNPVSGANVLTF.

The chain combines TRBV7-2 with TRBJ2-7, with unresolved D. Between the trimmed V and J ends, which lost 8 bases and 7 bases, there was a span of 21 bases. CDR1 and CDR2 from the germline V gene are SGHTA and FQGNSA. This CDR3 is built from 14 residues. CDR3 sequence: CASGPLMTWMEQYF. Written as DNA, the CDR3 is TGTGCCAGCGGCCCGCTAATGACTTGGATGGAGCAGTACTTC.

This chain links TRBV6-5 with TRBJ2-2, with a possible D match to TRBD1 (5 bases). This CDR3 contains 13 residues. V was cut by 5 bases and J by 5 bases, with 9 bases left in between. Germline-derived CDR1 and CDR2 are MNHEY and SVGAGI. The CDR3 protein is CASSRGATGELFF. In DNA form, the CDR3 reads TGTGCCAGCAGTCGTGGGGCTACCGGGGAGCTGTTTTTT.

The chain combines TRBV27 with TRBJ1-6; TRBD1 matches at 9 bases. Germline values: CDR1 MNHEY, CDR2 SMNVEV (reference sequence). V shed 3 bases and J 7 bases; nucleotides not matched to a gene: 1. The CDR3 extends over 14 amino acids. In nucleotides, the CDR3 is TGTGCCAGCAGTTTTGACAGGGGGAATTCACCCCTCCACTTT. The encoded protein is CASSFDRGNSPLHF.

In its sample, this clone was seen a few times. In nucleotides, the CDR3 is TGTGCCAGCAGGAGTGCAACTAATGAAAAACTGTTTTTT. Translation gives CASRSATNEKLFF. The J gene is TRBJ1-4, the V gene TRBV21-1. TRBV21-1 counts as a pseudogene. The length of the CDR3 is 13 residues.

This chain links TRBV3-1 (or the pseudogene TRBV3-2) with TRBJ2-1, with 14 bases matching TRBD2. CDR3 length: 15 residues. Trimming cost V 2 bases and J 12 bases; bases outside gene matches: 6. The germline CDR1 and CDR2 sequences are LGHDT and YNNKEL (reference sequence). CDR3 DNA: TGTGCCAGCAGCCAATCGACTAGCGGGGGGGCGTGGCAGTTCTTC. This codes for CASSQSTSGGAWQFF.

This clone showed up just once. The gene calls are TRBV5-1 and TRBJ2-1, with 10 bases fitting TRBD1. With V trimmed by 2 bases and J by 4 bases, 3 bases remained unmatched. The V gene's germline CDR1 is SGHRS and CDR2 YFSETQ. CDR3 length: 15 residues. DNA of the CDR3: TGCGCCAGCAGCTTATGGGACAGGGGTTACAATGAGCAGTTCTTC. It specifies CASSLWDRGYNEQFF.

The sample holds a few counts of this clone. CDR3: CASSSRTADTQYF. The CDR3 nucleotides read TGTGCCAGCAGCTCCCGGACAGCAGATACGCAGTATTTT. The chain couples TRBV11-2 to TRBJ2-3, with D possibly matching TRBD1 (6 bases). This CDR3 is built from 13 residues. V shed 4 bases and J shed 4 bases, with 9 bases lying between them. Germline V CDR1 and CDR2: SGHAT, FQNNGV.

The chain recombines TRBV18 with TRBJ2-7, with D perhaps TRBD1 (5 bases). The CDR3 extends over 14 amino acids. Trimming stripped 4 bases from V and 1 base from J, with 11 bases between. CDR1 is KGHSH, CDR2 LQKENI, per germline. The CDR3 region has the DNA TGTGCCAGCTCACAGTCGACAGATTCCTACGAGCAGTACTTC. It is translated as CASSQSTDSYEQYF.

V gene TRBV10-1 combines with J gene TRBJ1-4; unclear D gene. V was pared by 5 bases and J by 0 bases, with 13 bases between. This CDR3 is 16 amino acids long. Germline CDR1 and CDR2: WNHNN and SYGVQD (reference sequence). The DNA of the CDR3 is TGCGCCAGCAGTTCGCACAGCCCGGCAACTAATGAAAAACTGTTTTTT. Amino acid sequence: CASSSHSPATNEKLFF.